These 25 T cell receptor beta chains were sequenced from one sample in a study of OX40 agonist ivuxolimab in advanced cancers. TCRdb's copy holds only in-frame clones and misses some; the assay was immunoSEQ multiplex PCR. The data contain fewer than 65,000 clones, less than 85% of them singletons. Specimen: CD4+ or CD8+ T cells sorted from blood, collected in a trial of the OX40 agonist ivuxolimab. The receptors were sampled from an adult with an advanced solid tumor such as melanoma, head and neck, liver or kidney cancer.

The chain uses TRBV9 and TRBJ2-5; 10 nucleotides align to TRBD2. The CDR3 consists of 14 residues. Germline V lookup: CDR1 SGDLS, CDR2 YYNGEE. After removal of 0 bases from V and 4 bases from J, the junction contained 0 bases not matched to a gene. In nucleotides, the CDR3 is TGTGCCAGCAGCGTAGGGACTAGCGGAGAGACCCAGTACTTC. It yields the protein CASSVGTSGETQYF.

This rearrangement joins TRBV7-2 to TRBJ2-5; perhaps TRBD2 as D (6 bases). There are 15 residues in the CDR3. V shed 1 base and J shed 5 bases, with 14 bases lying between them. Germline V gene data show CDR1 as SGHTA and CDR2 as FQGNSA. The CDR3 DNA sequence: TGTGCCAGCAGCTTAGGTTGGAGGGCTGGGGAGACCCAGTACTTC. It encodes CASSLGWRAGETQYF.

V usage is TRBV6-5 and J usage is TRBJ1-5; D is uncertain. This CDR3 has 15 amino acids. Trimming removed 0 bases from V and 4 bases from J, with 10 bases in between. Looked up from germline, CDR1 is MNHEY and CDR2 is SVGAGI. CDR3 nucleotides: TGTGCCAGCAGTTACTCGTTGGGGAGTAATCAGCCCCAGCATTTT. Amino acids: CASSYSLGSNQPQHF.

This clone has a handful of counts. The chain joins TRBV9 to TRBJ2-1; 8 bases map to TRBD2. V trimming: 4 bases; J trimming: 2 bases; junction bases outside the gene matches: 5. CDR1 is SGDLS, CDR2 YYNGEE, per germline. The CDR3 consists of 15 residues. The CDR3 DNA follows: TGTGCCAGCAGCCCCACTAGCGGAACCTACAATGAGCAGTTCTTC. It is translated as CASSPTSGTYNEQFF. Complete variable domain (other parts from reference TRBV9 and TRBJ2-1): DSGVTQTPKHLITATGQRVTLRCSPRSGDLSVYWYQQSLDQGLQFLIQYYNGEERAKGNILERFSAQQFPDLHSELNLSSLELGDSALYFCASSPTSGTYNEQFFGPGTRLTVL.

This clone was found once. The chain is built from TRBV5-6 and TRBJ1-4, with no clear D. Trimming took off 2 bases at V and 4 bases at J, with 3 bases between the two ends. Looked up from germline, CDR1 is SGHDT and CDR2 is YYEEEE. CDR3 length: 12 amino acids. The CDR3 protein is CASSFGNEKLFF. The DNA for the CDR3 is TGTGCCAGCAGCTTCGGTAATGAAAAACTGTTTTTT. Full variable domain (outside the CDR3, taken from reference TRBV5-6 and TRBJ1-4): DAGVTQSPTHLIKTRGQQVTLRCSPKSGHDTVSWYQQALGQGPQFIFQYYEEEERQRGNFPDRFSGHQFPNYSSELNVNALLLGDSALYLCASSFGNEKLFFGSGTQLSVL.

The V call is TRBV7-2, the J call TRBJ2-7; weak D call: TRBD2 (5 bases). This CDR3 has 13 amino acids. From germline, CDR1 is SGHTA and CDR2 FQGNSA. V shed 4 bases and J shed 1 base, with 8 bases lying between them. The CDR3 coding sequence is TGTGCCAGCAGCTGGGCGGGTTCCTACGAGCAGTACTTC. Encoded protein: CASSWAGSYEQYF. Variable domain in full (rest from reference TRBV7-2 and TRBJ2-7): GAGVSQSPSNKVTEKGKDVELRCDPISGHTALYWYRQSLGQGLEFLIYFQGNSAPDKSGLPSDRFSAERTGGSVSTLTIQRTQQEDSAVYLCASSWAGSYEQYFGPGTRLTVT.

This chain joins TRBV6-4 and TRBJ2-1; 9 nucleotides align to TRBD2. CDR1 is MRHNA and CDR2 is SNTAGT in the germline V gene. This CDR3 is built from 16 residues. The ends lost 4 bases at V and 5 bases at J; junction bases unmatched: 9. The CDR3 bases are TGTGCCAGCAGTGTGTTGGCGGGAGGGGGCCACAATGAGCAGTTCTTC. This sequence encodes CASSVLAGGGHNEQFF.

The chain is built from TRBV5-1 and TRBJ2-5, with no clear D. The germline gives CDR1 SGHRS, CDR2 YFSETQ. CDR3 length equals 15 residues. Trimming pared 2 bases from V and 1 base from J, leaving 12 bases between. The CDR3 is CASSFDPVPQETQYF. CDR3 coding DNA: TGCGCCAGCAGCTTCGACCCGGTACCCCAAGAGACCCAGTACTTC.

The chain uses TRBV7-8 and TRBJ2-5; D might be TRBD1 (5 bases). The CDR3 contains 14 residues. The germline V gene encodes CDR1 SGHVS and CDR2 FQNEAQ. V was clipped by 3 bases and J by 0 bases, with 8 bases between them. The CDR3 DNA is TGTGCCAGCAGCTTTGACAGCTACCAAGAGACCCAGTACTTC. Translated: CASSFDSYQETQYF.

The genes are TRBV5-4 and TRBJ2-3; D is possibly TRBD1 (6 bases). The CDR3 is made up of 15 amino acids. V was pared by 4 bases and J by 2 bases, with 14 bases between. In germline, CDR1 is SGHNT, CDR2 YYREEE (reference sequence). DNA of the CDR3: TGTGCCAGCAGCCCCCAGCAGGGGTCCACAGATACGCAGTATTTT. It specifies CASSPQQGSTDTQYF.

This chain uses TRBV11-2 with TRBJ2-5, with 7 bases aligning to TRBD2. Unmatched junction bases numbered 11, after V lost 5 bases and J lost 5 bases. Germline V gives CDR1 SGHAT, CDR2 FQNNGV. This CDR3 comprises 15 residues. The CDR3 spells CASSRPRRETETQYF. The CDR3 region has the DNA TGTGCCAGCAGCCGGCCGAGGCGGGAGACCGAGACCCAGTACTTC.

The chain carries TRBV5-1 and TRBJ2-1; 7 nucleotides match TRBD2. There are 15 residues in the CDR3. Germline CDR1 SGHRS, CDR2 YFSETQ. V lost 2 bases and J lost 5; bases outside the gene matches: 7. CDR3 in DNA: TGCGCCAGCAGCTTAAGGCTAGCGGAAAACAATGAGCAGTTCTTC. Translation: CASSLRLAENNEQFF.

The chain links TRBV11-3 to TRBJ1-1, with D unresolved. This CDR3 has 12 amino acids. Germline values: CDR1 SGHNT, CDR2 YENEEA. V lost 1 base and J 5 bases, leaving 5 bases between the germline ends. The CDR3 loop reads CASSLAKTEAFF. The CDR3 coding sequence is TGTGCCAGCAGCTTAGCCAAAACTGAAGCTTTCTTT.

This clone was seen only once. V usage is TRBV7-3 and J usage is TRBJ1-4, with 10 positions matching TRBD1. Germline-derived CDR1 and CDR2 are SGHTA and FQGTGA. Trimming took 5 bases from V and 10 from J; bases not matched to a gene: 13. The CDR3 is 16 residues long. CDR3 protein: CASSLSGGQGKAKLFF. The CDR3 DNA sequence: TGTGCCAGCAGCCTGTCAGGGGGACAGGGGAAGGCAAAACTGTTTTTT.

The rearrangement joins TRBV7-2 to TRBJ2-5; D tentatively reads TRBD1 or TRBD2 (5 bases each). Looked up from germline, CDR1 is SGHTA and CDR2 is FQGNSA. The CDR3 consists of 15 residues. V lost 5 bases and J 0 bases, leaving 13 bases between the germline ends. CDR3: CASSPGDANQETQYF. Written as DNA, the CDR3 is TGTGCCAGCAGCCCTGGGGACGCCAACCAAGAGACCCAGTACTTC.

In this sample, this clone turned up a few times. J is TRBJ2-3 and V is TRBV7-2; TRBD2 agrees at 12 bases. J lost 5 bases, V lost 5 bases, and 5 bases had no gene match. The CDR3 runs to 15 residues. Germline lookup yields CDR1 SGHTA and CDR2 FQGNSA. Here the CDR3 reads CASSEALAGGDTQYF. The CDR3 DNA reads as TGTGCCAGCAGCGAGGCACTAGCGGGAGGAGATACGCAGTATTTT.

J is TRBJ2-2 and V is TRBV10-1; TRBD1 agrees at 12 bases. V shed 10 bases and J 7 bases; nucleotides not matched to a gene: 4. The V gene's germline CDR1 is WNHNN and CDR2 SYGVQD (reference sequence). This CDR3 spans 13 amino acids. CDR3 sequence reads: CATGTGGIGELFF. The CDR3 DNA follows: TGCGCCACCGGGACAGGGGGCATCGGGGAGCTGTTTTTT.

In this sample, this clone turned up a few times. V and J are TRBV12-5 and TRBJ1-5; maybe TRBD1 (5 bases). This CDR3 comprises 14 residues. With 6 bases removed from V and 6 bases from J, the gap between germline ends came to 15 bases. The germline V gene encodes CDR1 LGHNT and CDR2 FRNRAP. CDR3 coding DNA: TGTGCTAGTGGGCTAGGGGCGGTAGTTCAGCCCCAGCATTTT. Protein sequence: CASGLGAVVQPQHF.

This clone was observed a handful of times. The chain joins TRBV10-3 to TRBJ1-1, with 9 bases fitting TRBD1. Trimming at V came to 3 bases and at J to 4 bases, leaving 12 bases not matched to a gene. This CDR3 is built from 17 residues. In germline, CDR1 is ENHRY, CDR2 SYGVKD. DNA for the CDR3: TGTGCCATCAGTGAAACAGACAGGGGGTTAGGTGGCACTGAAGCTTTCTTT. Translating gives CAISETDRGLGGTEAFF.

V is TRBV7-2 and J is TRBJ1-5; 7 bases line up with TRBD1. Trimming removed 5 bases from V and 5 bases from J; junction bases left unmatched: 9. The length of the CDR3 is 15 residues. The germline V gene has CDR1 SGHTA and CDR2 FQGNSA. The CDR3 DNA reads TGTGCCAGCAGCCGCGAACAGGGGACTGATCAGCCCCAGCATTTT. This sequence encodes CASSREQGTDQPQHF.

This clone was detected only a few times. This chain connects TRBV27 to TRBJ1-2, with 7 nucleotides matching TRBD1. J gave up 2 bases and V 5 bases, and 11 bases lay outside the gene matches. The germline CDR1 and CDR2 sequences are MNHEY and SMNVEV (reference sequence). The CDR3 loop spans 16 amino acids. CDR3 amino acids: CASSPPPWTGNYGYTF. As DNA, the CDR3 is TGTGCCAGCAGTCCCCCCCCTTGGACAGGAAACTATGGCTACACCTTC.

The genes are TRBV5-5 and TRBJ1-1; D is perhaps TRBD1 (6 bases). Trimming shortened V by 2 bases and J by 1 base, and 12 bases separated the two germline ends. CDR3 length: 15 amino acids. CDR1 is SGHKS and CDR2 is YYEKEE in the germline V gene (reference sequence). The CDR3 DNA reads TGTGCCAGCAGCTTTATTGCGGGGGCGAACACTGAAGCTTTCTTT. It encodes CASSFIAGANTEAFF.

V usage is TRBV18 and J usage is TRBJ1-5; 8 bases agree with TRBD1. Germline V gives CDR1 KGHSH, CDR2 LQKENI. The V gene end was trimmed by 6 bases and the J gene end by 10 bases; junction bases not matched to a gene: 14. This CDR3 comprises 15 residues. CDR3 sequence reads: CASSPGTGPQGPQHF. CDR3 nucleotide sequence: TGTGCCAGCTCTCCCGGGACAGGTCCCCAAGGACCCCAGCATTTT.

The rearrangement links TRBV19 to TRBJ1-1; possible D gene TRBD1, 5 bases. The CDR3 is 14 residues long. The germline V gene has CDR1 LNHDA and CDR2 SQIVND (reference sequence). V shed 3 bases and J shed 5 bases, with 13 bases lying between them. CDR3 residues: CASSIRGVETEAFF. The CDR3 coding sequence is TGTGCCAGTAGTATTAGGGGAGTAGAGACTGAAGCTTTCTTT.

This clone was recorded once. The chain combines TRBV6-5 with TRBJ2-1; 8 nucleotides match TRBD2. V lost 4 bases and J lost 7; bases outside the gene matches: 6. CDR3 size: 14 residues. Germline CDR1 is MNHEY and CDR2 is SVGAGI. CDR3 bases: TGTGCCAGCAGTTCGAGACTAGCGACGAATGAGCAGTTCTTC. Protein sequence: CASSSRLATNEQFF.